This T cell receptor (beta chain) was identified during a study of T cell responses to AZD1222 COVID-19 vaccine (dated by TCRdb to the early 2020s). Context from the whole study: TCR sequencing was performed for about 250 trial participants, of whom some 200 were given two doses of AZD1222 and some 26 were given two doses of MenACWY control vaccine. Enrollment into the trials was organized by age into subgroups of 18-55, 56-69 and 70-plus years, and those subgroups contained around 150, 28 and 57 TCR-sequenced participants, respectively.

As to this clone: Its antigen is currently not known. Per-base qualities were not stored, and no clone one base away is much larger.

The sample's time point label, in plain terms: about 28 days (+/-7) after the second vaccine dose. AZD1222 recipients given second doses at about 4 weeks or at about 12 weeks were pooled, since spike-specific TCR depth and breadth were not found to differ between the two schedules. Vaccinee samples came from UK trials COV001 and COV002, including a single-blind randomized controlled phase 2/3 trial of AZD1222 (ChAdOx1 nCoV-19) in healthy adults. For TCRbeta chain sequencing, PBMC samples were collected from trial participants at day 0 and at day 28 after the second dose. The CDR3, from cysteine to phenylalanine, totals 14 residues. Of all the DNA, just the CDR3 is kept, 42 bases in frame from base 1. According to the germline V gene (reference sequence), CDR1 reads LGHDT and CDR2 reads YNNKEL. Trimming removed 5 bases from V and 2 bases from J; the gene matches leave 2 bases unexplained. Study-wide findings and limitations: Because no samples from the day 14 peak response were available, repertoires could be characterized only after the peak T cell response. A significant rise in spike-specific TCR breadth and depth was observed after two AZD1222 doses relative to day 0 and relative to MenACWY recipients. Conclusions about previously exposed vaccinees are limited, since just six AZD1222 recipients were seropositive for SARS-CoV-2 at baseline. Participants were mostly white British, with more females than males. The authors suggested clonal diversity may have been underestimated. Epitopes outside the regions mutated in the B.1.351 and B.1.1.7 variants were reportedly recognized by nearly half of the unique spike-specific TCRs. The whole spike protein was spanned by vaccine-associated CD4 TCRs, and dominant responses were seen in regions 160-218 and 743-854. The 56-69-year group was small, and its depth increase did not reach significance, likely because of low power.

The CDR3 regions of human TCRbeta chains were analyzed by immunosequencing. On the study's bioinformatics: TCRs in the repertoires were compared against a reference library of SARS-CoV-2-specific TCRs that had been generated with the MIRA antigen-specificity platform. Breadth meant the fraction of unique TCRs that were SARS-CoV-2-associated, whereas depth meant the fraction of total T cells that were SARS-CoV-2-associated. Using the MIRA data, every spike-specific TCR was mapped to the spike region that the TCR reacted to and assigned to either a CD4 or a CD8 class. Log10-transformed breadth and depth values were compared by one-way ANOVA with Sidak's multiple comparisons tests. Sourced from immuneACCESS, this table was stored by TCRdb with only in-frame sequences that have V and J called. A share of the clones is absent; for the studies checked, an unresolved V gene accounts for under half, and the remainder has no known explanation. From that table come the V and J calls and clone size; the DNA was used to work out D and trimming. The sample includes about 56,000 clones, with around 88% observed a single time. Roughly 7.2% of the sample comes from the top ten.

This sequence was found in an adult who received the AZD1222 COVID-19 vaccine. The input for sequencing was peripheral blood, taken 28 days after the second AZD1222 dose. The chain employs TRBV3-1 (or the pseudogene TRBV3-2) and TRBJ1-2, with 10 bases matching TRBD1. CDR3 protein: CASSWGQGNYGYTF. The sequenced DNA is TGTGCCAGCAGCTGGGGACAGGGGAACTATGGCTACACCTTC.